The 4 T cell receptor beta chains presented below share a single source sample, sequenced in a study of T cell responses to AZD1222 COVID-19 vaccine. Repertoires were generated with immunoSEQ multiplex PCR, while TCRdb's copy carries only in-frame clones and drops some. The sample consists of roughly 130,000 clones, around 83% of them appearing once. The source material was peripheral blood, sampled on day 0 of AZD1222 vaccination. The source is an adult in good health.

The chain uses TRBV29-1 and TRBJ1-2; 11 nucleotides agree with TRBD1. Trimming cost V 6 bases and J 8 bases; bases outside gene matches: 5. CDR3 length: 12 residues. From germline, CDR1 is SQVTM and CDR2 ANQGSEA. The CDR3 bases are TGCAGCGTCGGACAGGGGGCAAGGGGCTACACCTTC. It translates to CSVGQGARGYTF. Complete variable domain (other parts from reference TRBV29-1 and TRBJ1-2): SAVISQKPSRDICQRGTSLTIQCQVDSQVTMMFWYRQQPGQSLTLIATANQGSEATYESGFVIDKFPISRPNLTFSTLTVSNMSPEDSSIYLCSVGQGARGYTFGSGTRLTVV.

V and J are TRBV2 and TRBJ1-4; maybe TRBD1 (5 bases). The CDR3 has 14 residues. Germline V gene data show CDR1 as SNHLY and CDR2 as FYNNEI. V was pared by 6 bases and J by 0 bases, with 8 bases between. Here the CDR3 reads CASRIRATNEKLFF. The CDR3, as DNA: TGTGCCAGCAGGATCAGGGCAACTAATGAAAAACTGTTTTTT.

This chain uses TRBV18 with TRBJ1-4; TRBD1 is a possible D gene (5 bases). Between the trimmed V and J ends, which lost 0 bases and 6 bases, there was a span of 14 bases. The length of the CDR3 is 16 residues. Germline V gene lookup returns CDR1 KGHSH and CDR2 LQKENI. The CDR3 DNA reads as TGTGCCAGCTCACCACCGACGAGCAGGGAGGATGAAAAACTGTTTTTT. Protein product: CASSPPTSREDEKLFF.

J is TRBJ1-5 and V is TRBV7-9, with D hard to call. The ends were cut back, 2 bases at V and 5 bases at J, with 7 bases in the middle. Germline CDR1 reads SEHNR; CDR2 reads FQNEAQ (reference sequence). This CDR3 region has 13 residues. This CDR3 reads CASSLSSDQPQHF. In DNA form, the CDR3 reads TGTGCCAGCAGCTTATCTTCAGATCAGCCCCAGCATTTT.